The clone carrying this T cell receptor beta chain occurred a few times. The antigen remains undetermined. PCR employed 60 Vbeta and 13 Jbeta primers. Clones were sequenced by immunoSEQ multiplex PCR, and TCRdb holds only the in-frame ones, with some missing. In the table there are around 140,000 clones, 82% of which are singletons. The sample belongs to a study of cytomegalovirus exposure and HLA in healthy donors. Study-level findings and limits: Researchers reportedly found TCR beta sequences accurately predicted most subjects' HLA-A and HLA-B alleles.

Sequenced sample: PBMCs. The sequence came from a woman in her fifties or sixties in good health and CMV-seropositive.

CDR3 nucleotides: TGTGCCATCAGTGAGTCGGTCGTCGGGACAGAAGAGACGAACACTGAAGCTTTCTTT. Translation: CAISESVVGTEETNTEAFF. The V call is TRBV10-3, the J call TRBJ1-1; 7 nucleotides align to TRBD1. This CDR3 has 19 residues. V shed 0 bases and J 1 base; nucleotides not matched to a gene: 14. The germline CDR1 and CDR2 sequences are ENHRY and SYGVKD.